The 9 T cell receptor beta chains presented below share a single source sample, sequenced in a study of OX40 agonist ivuxolimab in advanced cancers. Library prep was done by the immunoSEQ multiplex PCR assay. TCRdb limited this immuneACCESS table to in-frame rearrangements with V and J called. A share of clones is missing; checked studies link under half to unresolved V genes, and the rest is unexplained. The sample profile shows tens of thousands of clones; 84% of them were found once. The ten largest clones capture around 25% of the sample. The sequencing used CD4+ or CD8+ T cells sorted from blood, collected in a trial of the OX40 agonist ivuxolimab. The receptors originated from an adult with an advanced solid tumor such as melanoma, head and neck, liver or kidney cancer.

The chain combines TRBV7-2 with TRBJ1-1; D remains ambiguous. V was trimmed by 5 bases and J by 1 base, leaving 11 bases between them. Germline V gives CDR1 SGHTA, CDR2 FQGNSA. The CDR3 runs 14 residues. The CDR3 DNA reads as TGTGCCAGCAGCCTGGGGTCCTGGAACACTGAAGCTTTCTTT. This codes for CASSLGSWNTEAFF.

This clone occurred a few times. This chain joins TRBV18 and TRBJ2-3; the D gene could be TRBD1 or TRBD2 (5 bases each). The CDR3 has 17 residues. Trimming took 3 bases from V and 1 from J, leaving 17 bases between them. Germline CDR1 and CDR2: KGHSH and LQKENI. DNA of the CDR3: TGTGCCAGCTCACCTCGGGACGGGATGAGACGCACAGATACGCAGTATTTT. Its translation is CASSPRDGMRRTDTQYF.

The V call is TRBV5-4, the J call TRBJ2-7, with a tentative D call TRBD1 (6 bases). The CDR3 length is 13 residues. The V gene lost 1 base and the J gene lost 1 base, with 6 bases spanning the gap. Germline V gives CDR1 SGHNT, CDR2 YYREEE (reference sequence). The CDR3, as DNA: TGTGCCAGCAGCTTGAGGGGGTCCTACGAGCAGTACTTC. Its protein is CASSLRGSYEQYF.

The chain is built from TRBV9 and TRBJ2-3, with D unclear. V was trimmed by 0 bases and J by 0 bases, leaving 8 bases between them. The CDR3 contains 15 residues. Germline CDR1 is SGDLS and CDR2 is YYNGEE. CDR3 DNA sequence: TGTGCCAGCAGCGTAGGAGCAGGAAGCACAGATACGCAGTATTTT. Translation: CASSVGAGSTDTQYF.

The V call is TRBV6-1, the J call TRBJ2-1; the D is unclear. Per germline, CDR1 MNHNS and CDR2 SASEGT. This CDR3 is 14 amino acids long. The germline V and J ends were trimmed by 2 bases and 5 bases, with 10 bases remaining between them. CDR3 loop: CASSETLVNNEQFF. DNA of the CDR3: TGTGCCAGCAGTGAAACATTAGTAAACAATGAGCAGTTCTTC.

The V call is TRBV7-2, the J call TRBJ2-1; perhaps TRBD2 as D (5 bases). Trimming pared 2 bases from V and 4 bases from J, leaving 9 bases between. This CDR3 is built from 14 residues. Germline CDR1 is SGHTA and CDR2 is FQGNSA. CDR3: CASSLRTPYNEQFF. CDR3 bases: TGTGCCAGCAGCTTAAGGACTCCTTACAATGAGCAGTTCTTC. Supplemented by reference TRBV7-2 and TRBJ2-1, the full variable domain reads GAGVSQSPSNKVTEKGKDVELRCDPISGHTALYWYRQSLGQGLEFLIYFQGNSAPDKSGLPSDRFSAERTGGSVSTLTIQRTQQEDSAVYLCASSLRTPYNEQFFGPGTRLTVL.

The V call is TRBV30, the J call TRBJ1-1; D remains unclear. V lost 4 bases and J 3 bases, leaving 12 bases between the germline ends. This CDR3 comprises 13 residues. Germline lookup yields CDR1 GTSNPN and CDR2 SVGIG (reference sequence). The CDR3 DNA reads TGTGCCTGGAAGAAGGGTGGGGACACTGAAGCTTTCTTT. Protein sequence: CAWKKGGDTEAFF.

The V call is TRBV13, the J call TRBJ1-2; a possible D gene is TRBD1 (6 bases). The ends were cut back, 6 bases at V and 2 bases at J, with 13 bases in the middle. The germline V gene encodes CDR1 PRHDT and CDR2 FYEKMQ (reference sequence). The CDR3 length is 14 residues. Written as DNA, the CDR3 is TGTGCCAGCAGTCGTTGGACAGAGAACTATGGCTACACCTTC. Its protein is CASSRWTENYGYTF.

The chain uses TRBV9 and TRBJ2-7, with unresolved D. V was shortened by 0 bases and J by 3 bases, with 10 bases between the two germline ends. This CDR3 has 14 residues. CDR1 is SGDLS, CDR2 YYNGEE, per germline. CDR3 residues: CASSVGGDHYEQYF. CDR3 bases: TGTGCCAGCAGCGTAGGTGGAGACCACTACGAGCAGTACTTC.